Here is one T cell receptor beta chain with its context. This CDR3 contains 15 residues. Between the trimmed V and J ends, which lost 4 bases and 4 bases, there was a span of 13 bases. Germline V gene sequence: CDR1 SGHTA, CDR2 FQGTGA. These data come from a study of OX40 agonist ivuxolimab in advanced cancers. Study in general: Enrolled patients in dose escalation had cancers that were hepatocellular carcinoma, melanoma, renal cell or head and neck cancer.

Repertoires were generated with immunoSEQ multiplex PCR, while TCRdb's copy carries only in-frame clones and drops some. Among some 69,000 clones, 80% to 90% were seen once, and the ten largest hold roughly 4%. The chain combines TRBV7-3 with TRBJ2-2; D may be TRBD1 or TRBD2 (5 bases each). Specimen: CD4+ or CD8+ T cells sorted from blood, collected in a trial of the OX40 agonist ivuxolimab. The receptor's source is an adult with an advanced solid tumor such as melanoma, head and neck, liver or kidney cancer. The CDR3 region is CASSYGGGSTGELFF. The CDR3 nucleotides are TGTGCCAGCAGCTATGGTGGGGGTTCCACCGGGGAGCTGTTTTTT. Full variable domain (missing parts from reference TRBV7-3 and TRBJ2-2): GAGVSQTPSNKVTEKGKYVELRCDPISGHTALYWYRQSLGQGPEFLIYFQGTGAADDSGLPNDRFFAVRPEGSVSTLKIQRTERGDSAVYLCASSYGGGSTGELFFGEGSRLTVL.